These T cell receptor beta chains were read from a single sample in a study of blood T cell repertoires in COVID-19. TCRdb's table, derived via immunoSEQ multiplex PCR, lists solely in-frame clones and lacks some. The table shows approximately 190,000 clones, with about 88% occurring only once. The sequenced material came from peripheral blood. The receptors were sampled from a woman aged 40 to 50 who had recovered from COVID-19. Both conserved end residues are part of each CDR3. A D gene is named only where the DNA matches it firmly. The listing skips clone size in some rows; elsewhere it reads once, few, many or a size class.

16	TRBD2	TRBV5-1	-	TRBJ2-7	TGCGCCAGCAGCACCCGAGGCCTAGCGGGAGGAGGCGAGCAGTACTTC	CASSTRGLAGGGEQYF
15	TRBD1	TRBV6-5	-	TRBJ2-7	TGTGCCAGCATTCCCACAGGGGGCGCGCCCCACGAGCAGTACTTC	CASIPTGGAPHEQYF
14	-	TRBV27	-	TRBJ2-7	TGTGCCAGCAGTTCACGCGGGTACATCTACGAGCAGTACTTC	CASSSRGYIYEQYF
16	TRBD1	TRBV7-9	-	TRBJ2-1	TGTGCCAGCAGCTTATACCGGGACAGGGGGCATGATGAGCAGTTCTTC	CASSLYRDRGHDEQFF
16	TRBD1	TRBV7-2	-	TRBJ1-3	TGTGCCAGCAGCTTTGGACAGGCGCAAAGTGGAAACACCATATATTTT	CASSFGQAQSGNTIYF
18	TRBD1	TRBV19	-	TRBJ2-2	TGTGCCAGCCGCCGTCGGGGACAGGGGGCCTGGAACACCGGGGAGCTGTTTTTT	CASRRRGQGAWNTGELFF
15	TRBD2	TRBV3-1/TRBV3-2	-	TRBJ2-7	TGTGCCAGCAGCCAAGATGCTAGCGGGGGTTACGAGCAGTACTTC	CASSQDASGGYEQYF
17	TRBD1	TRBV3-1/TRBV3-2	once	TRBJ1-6	TGTGCCAGCAGCCAAGATGTTGGGACAGACTATAATTCACCCCTCCACTTT	CASSQDVGTDYNSPLHF
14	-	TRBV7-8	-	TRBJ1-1	TGTGCCAGCAGCCCGGCGGGGGAGAACACTGAAGCTTTCTTT	CASSPAGENTEAFF
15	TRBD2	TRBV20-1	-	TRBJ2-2	TGCAGTGCTAGTCCTAGCGGGACGAACACCGGGGAGCTGTTTTTT	CSASPSGTNTGELFF
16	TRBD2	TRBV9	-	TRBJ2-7	TGTGCCAGCAGCGTAGGCTGGCTAGCGGCCACCTACGAGCAGTACTTC	CASSVGWLAATYEQYF
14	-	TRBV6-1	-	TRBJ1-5	TGTGCCAGCAGTGAGGACCGGGGGAATCAGCCCCAGCATTTT	CASSEDRGNQPQHF
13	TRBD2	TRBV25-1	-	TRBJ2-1	TGTGCCAGCGGTCTAGCGGGAGGGAATGAGCAGTTCTTC	CASGLAGGNEQFF
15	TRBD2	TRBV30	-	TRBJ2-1	TGTGCCTGGAGTTATCGACTAGCGGGAGTAGGCGAGCAGTTCTTC	CAWSYRLAGVGEQFF
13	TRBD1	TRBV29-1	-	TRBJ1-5	TGCAGCGTTGGGACAGGGGGAGAACAGCCCCAGCATTTT	CSVGTGGEQPQHF
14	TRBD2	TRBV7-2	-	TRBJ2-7	TGTGCCAGCAGCTTAGCGGGAGGGCCGGACGAGCAGTACTTC	CASSLAGGPDEQYF
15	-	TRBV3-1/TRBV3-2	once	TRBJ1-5	TGTGCCAGCAGCCAAGGGTCAGGGGTTGGTCAGCCCCAGCATTTT	CASSQGSGVGQPQHF
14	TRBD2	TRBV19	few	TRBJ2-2	TGTGCCAGTAGCAAAGGCCCGGGGGGCGGGGAGCTGTTTTTT	CASSKGPGGGELFF
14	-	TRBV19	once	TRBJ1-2	TGTGCCAGTAGTATAGATCCGCCGGGTGAAGGCTACACCTTC	CASSIDPPGEGYTF
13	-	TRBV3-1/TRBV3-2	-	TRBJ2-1	TGTGCCAGCAGCTTAACTGCTGCCGGTGAGCAGTTCTTC	CASSLTAAGEQFF
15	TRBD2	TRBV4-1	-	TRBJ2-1	TGCGCCAGCAGCTTAGCGGGAGAGCGGCGCAATGAGCAGTTCTTC	CASSLAGERRNEQFF
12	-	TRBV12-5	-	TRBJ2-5	TGTGCTAGTGGTTTGGTTGAGGAGACCCAGTACTTC	CASGLVEETQYF
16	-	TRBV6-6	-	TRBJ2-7	TGTGCCAGCAGCTCGTATGAGGGGGAGAACGTCTACGAGCAGTACTTC	CASSSYEGENVYEQYF
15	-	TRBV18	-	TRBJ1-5	TGTGCCAGCTCACCCGAATCGGCAGGGGATCAGCCCCAGCATTTT	CASSPESAGDQPQHF
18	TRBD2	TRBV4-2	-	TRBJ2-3	TGTGCCAGCAGCCGCACGTCAGGGACTAGCGAATCCACAGATAGGCAGTATTTT	CASSRTSGTSESTDRQYF
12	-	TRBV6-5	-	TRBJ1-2	TGTGCCAACAACAAGATGGCCAATGGCTACACCTTC	CANNKMANGYTF
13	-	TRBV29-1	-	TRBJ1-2	TGCAGCGTTGGAGAGCTAACTAACTATGGCTACACCTTC	CSVGELTNYGYTF
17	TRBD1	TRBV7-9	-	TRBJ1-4	TGTGCCAGCAGCCAAAGCCGGGACAGATCAACTAATGAAAAACTGTTTTTT	CASSQSRDRSTNEKLFF
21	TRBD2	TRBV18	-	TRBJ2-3	TGTGCCAGCTCGAATAGAGGGACAGCGGCCGGGACTAGCGGATCCACAGATACGCAGTATTTT	CASSNRGTAAGTSGSTDTQYF
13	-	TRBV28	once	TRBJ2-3	TGTGCCATCTGGGGCCCAACTGGCAATACGCAGTATTTT	CAIWGPTGNTQYF
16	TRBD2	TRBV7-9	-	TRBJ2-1	TGTGCCAGCAGCTTAGCCGCGGGAGGGGGCTACAATGAGCAGTTCTTC	CASSLAAGGGYNEQFF
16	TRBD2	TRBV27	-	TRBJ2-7	TGTGCCAGCAGTTTACAACTAGCGGGCCCAATCTACGAGCAGTACTTC	CASSLQLAGPIYEQYF
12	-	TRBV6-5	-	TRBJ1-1	TGTGCGGGGGGAGGGATGAACACTGAAGCTTTCTTT	CAGGGMNTEAFF